Below, 3 T cell receptor beta chains from the same sample are listed, as sequenced in a study of blood T cell repertoires in COVID-19. Clones were sequenced by immunoSEQ multiplex PCR, and TCRdb holds only the in-frame ones, with some missing. This table has more than 55,000 clones, approximately 80% appearing once. The sample taken for sequencing was peripheral blood. The receptor set was obtained from a woman in her 50s with active or convalescent COVID-19.

This clone was recorded only once. The chain joins TRBV20-1 to TRBJ1-1, with D possibly TRBD1 on 6 matching bases. Trimming removed 3 bases from V and 3 bases from J, with 11 bases in between. Per the germline V gene, CDR1 is DFQATT and CDR2 is SNEGSKA (reference sequence). The CDR3 consists of 13 residues. The CDR3 reads CSASIRGDTEAFF. The CDR3 DNA is TGCAGTGCTAGTATCAGGGGAGACACTGAAGCTTTCTTT.

V usage is TRBV29-1 and J usage is TRBJ2-1; D remains ambiguous. The CDR3 is 12 amino acids. Germline-derived CDR1 and CDR2 are SQVTM and ANQGSEA. V lost 2 bases and J lost 7, with 9 bases in between. The CDR3 region has the DNA TGCAGCGTTGAAAAGTATGCGAATGAGCAGTTCTTC. It is translated as CSVEKYANEQFF.

This chain links TRBV9 with TRBJ2-2, with 12 nucleotides matching TRBD2. Germline values: CDR1 SGDLS, CDR2 YYNGEE. The V gene end was trimmed by 5 bases and the J gene end by 6 bases; junction bases not matched to a gene: 8. CDR3 length equals 16 residues. The CDR3 bases are TGTGCCAGCAGTCATTCTAGCGGGAGGGCCCCCGGGGAGCTGTTTTTT. Protein: CASSHSSGRAPGELFF. Full variable domain (remainder filled in from reference TRBV9 and TRBJ2-2): DSGVTQTPKHLITATGQRVTLRCSPRSGDLSVYWYQQSLDQGLQFLIQYYNGEERAKGNILERFSAQQFPDLHSELNLSSLELGDSALYFCASSHSSGRAPGELFFGEGSRLTVL.